The rows below give T cell receptor beta chains drawn from one sample of a study of blood T cell repertoires in COVID-19. The data were produced by immunoSEQ multiplex PCR, yet TCRdb's version contains in-frame clones alone and is incomplete. The repertoire holds under 250,000 clones, with 80% to 85% as singletons. Specimen: peripheral blood. These receptors all stem from a woman in her fifties or sixties with acute or convalescent COVID-19. CDR3s include the opening cysteine and the closing phenylalanine or tryptophan. D genes are given only for firm matches. Where a row states a size, it is once, few, many or the class of an expanded clone; other rows omit it.

CDR3: CASSLKGLAGGPPFPDTQYF
DNA: TGTGCCAGCAGCTTAAAGGGACTAGCGGGGGGGCCACCTTTCCCAGATACGCAGTATTTT
size: -
J: TRBJ2-3
V: TRBV7-3
length: 20
D: TRBD2

CDR3: CASSQNLQGVNEKLFF
DNA: TGTGCCAGCAGCCAAAACTTACAGGGGGTTAATGAAAAACTGTTTTTT
size: -
J: TRBJ1-4
V: TRBV5-6
length: 16
D: TRBD1

CDR3: CASSPTAGGGYTF
DNA: TGTGCCAGCAGCCCAACCGCAGGGGGCGGCTACACCTTC
size: -
J: TRBJ1-2
V: TRBV7-8
length: 13
D: TRBD1

CDR3: CASSATGGYGYTF
DNA: TGTGCCAGCAGCGCGACAGGGGGCTATGGCTACACCTTC
size: -
J: TRBJ1-2
V: TRBV9
length: 13
D: TRBD1

CDR3: CASSREMNTEAFF
DNA: TGTGCCAGCAGCCGGGAAATGAACACTGAAGCTTTCTTT
size: few
J: TRBJ1-1
V: TRBV7-9
length: 13
D: -

CDR3: CASSQKLLEAFF
DNA: TGTGCCAGCAGTCAAAAACTCCTCGAAGCTTTCTTT
size: -
J: TRBJ1-1
V: TRBV28
length: 12
D: -

CDR3: CASSLFGTGTEKLFF
DNA: TGTGCCAGCAGCTTATTCGGGACAGGGACTGAAAAACTGTTTTTT
size: -
J: TRBJ1-4
V: TRBV7-9
length: 15
D: TRBD1

CDR3: CASSQRLAQNEQFF
DNA: TGCGCCAGCAGCCAGAGACTAGCTCAAAATGAGCAGTTCTTC
size: once
J: TRBJ2-1
V: TRBV4-1
length: 14
D: TRBD2

CDR3: CASSQDRGQGIGTQYF
DNA: TGCGCCAGCAGCCAAGATCGGGGACAGGGGATCGGGACCCAGTACTTC
size: -
J: TRBJ2-5
V: TRBV4-1
length: 16
D: TRBD1

CDR3: CASSIDVQGTSYGYTF
DNA: TGTGCCAGTAGTATAGATGTCCAGGGAACCTCCTATGGCTACACCTTC
size: -
J: TRBJ1-2
V: TRBV19
length: 16
D: -

CDR3: CASSNPSGGQETQYF
DNA: TGTGCCAGCAGCAACCCTAGCGGGGGGCAAGAGACCCAGTACTTC
size: -
J: TRBJ2-5
V: TRBV11-2
length: 15
D: TRBD2

CDR3: CASSFIRDRGHLLF
DNA: TGTGCCAGCAGTTTTATCCGGGACAGGGGCCACCTTCTCTTT
size: -
J: TRBJ1-1
V: TRBV27
length: 14
D: TRBD1

CDR3: CAARGSNYGYTF
DNA: TGTGCCGCCAGGGGGTCTAACTATGGCTACACCTTC
size: -
J: TRBJ1-2
V: TRBV28
length: 12
D: TRBD1

CDR3: CASSLGASLAGASQETQYF
DNA: TGTGCCAGCAGCTTGGGGGCCTCCCTAGCGGGGGCCTCTCAAGAGACCCAGTACTTC
size: -
J: TRBJ2-5
V: TRBV7-9
length: 19
D: TRBD2

CDR3: CAISESQDRETQYF
DNA: TGTGCCATCAGTGAGTCGCAGGACAGAGAGACCCAGTACTTC
size: few
J: TRBJ2-5
V: TRBV10-3
length: 14
D: -

CDR3: CASRRGQGASYEQYF
DNA: TGTGCCAGCAGACGGGGACAGGGGGCCTCCTACGAGCAGTACTTC
size: few
J: TRBJ2-7
V: TRBV6-5
length: 15
D: TRBD1

CDR3: CASSQTGYSGYTF
DNA: TGTGCCAGCAGCCAGACAGGGTACAGCGGCTACACCTTC
size: -
J: TRBJ1-2
V: TRBV14
length: 13
D: TRBD1

CDR3: CASSETGVGGELFF
DNA: TGTGCCAGCAGCGAAACAGGGGTGGGCGGGGAGCTGTTTTTT
size: -
J: TRBJ2-2
V: TRBV3-1/TRBV3-2
length: 14
D: TRBD1

CDR3: CASSVGSGGADNQPQHF
DNA: TGTGCCAGCAGCGTAGGGTCGGGGGGGGCGGACAATCAGCCCCAGCATTTT
size: -
J: TRBJ1-5
V: TRBV9
length: 17
D: -

CDR3: CASSLDRGPTGELFF
DNA: TGTGCCAGCAGCCTGGACAGGGGTCCCACCGGGGAGCTGTTTTTT
size: once
J: TRBJ2-2
V: TRBV7-9
length: 15
D: TRBD1

CDR3: CATSDIARTGMLDTQYF
DNA: TGTGCCACCTCCGATATTGCTCGGACAGGGATGTTGGATACGCAGTATTTT
size: -
J: TRBJ2-3
V: TRBV19
length: 17
D: TRBD1

CDR3: CSVPRGLGETQYF
DNA: TGCAGCGTTCCAAGGGGTCTGGGAGAGACCCAGTACTTC
size: -
J: TRBJ2-5
V: TRBV29-1
length: 13
D: -

CDR3: CAISERGTGKGYGYTF
DNA: TGTGCCATCAGTGAGAGAGGGACAGGGAAAGGATATGGCTACACCTTC
size: -
J: TRBJ1-2
V: TRBV10-3
length: 16
D: TRBD1

CDR3: CASSLGMGQGADEQYF
DNA: TGTGCCAGCAGCTTAGGAATGGGACAGGGGGCGGACGAGCAGTACTTC
size: few
J: TRBJ2-7
V: TRBV7-9
length: 16
D: TRBD1

CDR3: CASSTRPRGSTDTQYF
DNA: TGTGCCAGCAGTACCCGCCCTCGCGGTAGCACAGATACGCAGTATTTT
size: few
J: TRBJ2-3
V: TRBV6-6
length: 16
D: -

CDR3: CSVSSPGQPNGYTF
DNA: TGCAGCGTGAGCTCCCCGGGACAGCCTAATGGCTACACCTTC
size: -
J: TRBJ1-2
V: TRBV29-1
length: 14
D: TRBD1

CDR3: CASSLNRRDTQYF
DNA: TGTGCCAGCAGCTTAAACAGGCGGGATACGCAGTATTTT
size: -
J: TRBJ2-3
V: TRBV11-2
length: 13
D: -

CDR3: CAWSDLGGGGYTF
DNA: TGTGCCTGGTCGGACTTAGGAGGTGGTGGCTACACCTTC
size: -
J: TRBJ1-2
V: TRBV30
length: 13
D: -

CDR3: CASSEWGPPDEKLFF
DNA: TGTGCCAGCAGTGAATGGGGGCCACCGGATGAAAAACTGTTTTTT
size: few
J: TRBJ1-4
V: TRBV6-1
length: 15
D: -

CDR3: CASSPQGLDEQYF
DNA: TGTGCCAGCAGCCCCCAGGGGTTGGACGAGCAGTACTTC
size: -
J: TRBJ2-7
V: TRBV5-4
length: 13
D: -

CDR3: CASSEDKNYGYTF
DNA: TGTGCCAGCTCCGAAGACAAGAACTATGGCTACACCTTC
size: -
J: TRBJ1-2
V: TRBV18
length: 13
D: -

CDR3: CASSPPWGKGYTF
DNA: TGTGCCAGCAGCCCGCCCTGGGGCAAAGGCTACACCTTC
size: -
J: TRBJ1-2
V: TRBV7-2
length: 13
D: -

CDR3: CASSFSGNRADTQYF
DNA: TGTGCCAGCAGCTTTTCAGGGAATCGGGCAGATACGCAGTATTTT
size: once
J: TRBJ2-3
V: TRBV7-6
length: 15
D: -

CDR3: CASSLGRLNTEAFF
DNA: TGTGCCAGCAGCTTGGGGCGGTTGAACACTGAAGCTTTCTTT
size: -
J: TRBJ1-1
V: TRBV5-6
length: 14
D: -

CDR3: CATQTGIYGYTF
DNA: TGTGCCACGCAGACAGGGATCTATGGCTACACCTTC
size: once
J: TRBJ1-2
V: TRBV6-5
length: 12
D: TRBD1

CDR3: CASSIPTGDQEKLFF
DNA: TGTGCCAGTAGTATCCCAACAGGGGACCAAGAAAAACTGTTTTTT
size: -
J: TRBJ1-4
V: TRBV19
length: 15
D: TRBD1

CDR3: CASSPTGGGAVEQFF
DNA: TGTGCCAGCAGCCCGACGGGCGGGGGGGCCGTTGAGCAGTTCTTC
size: -
J: TRBJ2-1
V: TRBV7-3
length: 15
D: TRBD2

CDR3: CASVTSGVSYEQYF
DNA: TGTGCCAGCGTTACTAGCGGGGTCTCCTACGAGCAGTACTTC
size: -
J: TRBJ2-7
V: TRBV2
length: 14
D: TRBD2

CDR3: CASSPGTGKFYEQYF
DNA: TGTGCCAGCAGCCCAGGGACAGGCAAATTCTACGAGCAGTACTTC
size: -
J: TRBJ2-7
V: TRBV13
length: 15
D: TRBD1

CDR3: CASTPAGMMNTEAFF
DNA: TGCGCCAGCACTCCCGCGGGTATGATGAACACTGAAGCTTTCTTT
size: -
J: TRBJ1-1
V: TRBV5-1
length: 15
D: -

CDR3: CASSQAGTDNSPLHF
DNA: TGCGCCAGCAGCCAAGCCGGGACAGATAATTCACCCCTCCACTTT
size: -
J: TRBJ1-6
V: TRBV4-3
length: 15
D: TRBD1

CDR3: CAWSEGTVNQPQHF
DNA: TGTGCCTGGAGTGAAGGGACAGTCAATCAGCCCCAGCATTTT
size: few
J: TRBJ1-5
V: TRBV30
length: 14
D: TRBD1

CDR3: CASQSPNTGELFF
DNA: TGTGCCAGCCAGTCACCTAACACCGGGGAGCTGTTTTTT
size: -
J: TRBJ2-2
V: TRBV9
length: 13
D: -

CDR3: CATSGAGGHTGELFF
DNA: TGTGCCACCAGTGGGGCAGGGGGACACACCGGGGAGCTGTTTTTT
size: -
J: TRBJ2-2
V: TRBV24-1
length: 15
D: TRBD1

CDR3: CASSHPLNTEAFF
DNA: TGCGCCAGCAGCCATCCCCTTAACACTGAAGCTTTCTTT
size: -
J: TRBJ1-1
V: TRBV4-1
length: 13
D: -

CDR3: CASSQDVQGPYGYTF
DNA: TGCGCCAGCAGCCAAGACGTACAGGGACCCTATGGCTACACCTTC
size: -
J: TRBJ1-2
V: TRBV4-1
length: 15
D: -

CDR3: CATSIRGYGGGYTF
DNA: TGTGCCACCAGCATACGTGGGTATGGAGGTGGCTACACCTTC
size: -
J: TRBJ1-2
V: TRBV15
length: 14
D: -

CDR3: CASSYGTGGGYTF
DNA: TGTGCCAGCAGTTACGGGACAGGCGGGGGCTACACCTTC
size: -
J: TRBJ1-2
V: TRBV6-5
length: 13
D: TRBD1

CDR3: CASSLSRGAGNRETQYF
DNA: TGCGCCAGCAGCTTGAGCAGGGGAGCGGGGAATCGAGAGACCCAGTACTTC
size: -
J: TRBJ2-5
V: TRBV5-1
length: 17
D: -

CDR3: CASSTGRGMNTEAFF
DNA: TGTGCCAGCTCGACAGGGCGAGGAATGAACACTGAAGCTTTCTTT
size: -
J: TRBJ1-1
V: TRBV2
length: 15
D: TRBD1

CDR3: CASSVGPSGGVLTGELFF
DNA: TGTGCCAGCAGCGTAGGCCCTAGCGGGGGGGTTTTGACCGGGGAGCTGTTTTTT
size: -
J: TRBJ2-2
V: TRBV9
length: 18
D: TRBD2